One sample yielded the 21 T cell receptor beta chains listed below, sequenced in a study of human T cells and chemical hapten exposure. Time point denoted: patch test 1, 2 weeks after DPC sensitization. The treatment here: therapeutic diphenylcyclopropenone sensitization with weekly scalp DPC. One entry per CDR3 protein results from TCRdb running MiXCR on the RACE reads. This sample has 300,000 to 400,000 distinct CDR3 sequences, with around 7% found just once. The specimen comprised whole blood, sampled in connection with sensitization to the hapten diphenylcyclopropenone (DPC). The receptors were gathered from a woman aged 18-29 years with alopecia areata. Some clones in this sample may be carry-over from other donors' samples.

In this sample, this clonotype turned up a few times. This sequence joins TRBV15 and TRBJ2-4; weak D call: TRBD1 (5 bases). The CDR3 contains 16 residues. Trimming pared 0 bases from V and 11 bases from J, leaving 20 bases between. The germline V gene has CDR1 LNHNV and CDR2 YYDKDF (reference sequence). The DNA of the CDR3 is TGTGCCACCAGCAGAGATCCCGCGACAGTCTCGGGCGTTCAGTACTTC. Encoded protein: CATSRDPATVSGVQYF. Based on the CDR3 plus reference TRBV15 and TRBJ2-4, the full variable domain is DAMVIQNPRYQVTQFGKPVTLSCSQTLNHNVMYWYQQKSSQAPKLLFHYYDKDFNNEADTPDNFQSRRPNTSFCFLDIRSPGLGDTAMYLCATSRDPATVSGVQYFGAGTRLSVL.

In its sample, this clonotype was seen a few times. The genes are TRBV4-1 and TRBJ2-5, with a tentative D call TRBD1 (5 bases). Germline V CDR1 and CDR2: MGHRA, YSYEKL. Trimming removed 3 bases from V and 0 bases from J, with 14 bases in between. CDR3 size: 16 residues. The CDR3 protein is CASSHLWAGNQETQYF. Here the CDR3 DNA reads TGCGCCAGCAGCCACCTGTGGGCAGGGAACCAAGAGACCCAGTACTTC.

This clonotype appeared a few times. The V call is TRBV6-2 or TRBV6-3, the J call TRBJ2-7; 7 bases agree with TRBD1. The length of the CDR3 is 15 residues. V gave up 2 bases and J gave up 2 bases; unmatched junction bases: 6. Per germline, CDR1 MNHEY and CDR2 SVGEGT. CDR3: CASSYTGQIAYEQYF. CDR3 bases: TGTGCCAGCAGTTACACGGGACAGATCGCCTACGAGCAGTACTTC.

This clonotype has at least ten counts. The chain links TRBV7-9 to TRBJ2-5, with 11 nucleotides matching TRBD2. Trimming took 5 bases from V and 9 from J; bases not matched to a gene: 14. The CDR3 loop spans 16 amino acids. CDR1 and CDR2 (germline): SEHNR, FQNEAQ (reference sequence). The CDR3: CASSPPGLAELKAQYF. In DNA form, the CDR3 reads TGTGCCAGCAGCCCCCCGGGACTAGCGGAATTAAAGGCCCAGTACTTC.

V is TRBV18 and J is TRBJ1-1; D gene ambiguous. Trimming cost V 0 bases and J 8 bases, with 7 bases left between them. Per the germline V gene, CDR1 is KGHSH and CDR2 is LQKENI. The CDR3 extends over 12 amino acids. In nucleotides, the CDR3 is TGTGCCAGCTCACCACCGGTTCGCGAAGCTTTCTTT. Translated: CASSPPVREAFF. The full variable domain, its missing parts supplied by reference TRBV18 and TRBJ1-1, is NAGVMQNPRHLVRRRGQEARLRCSPMKGHSHVYWYRQLPEEGLKFMVYLQKENIIDESGMPKERFSAEFPKEGPSILRIQQVVRGDSAAYFCASSPPVREAFFGQGTRLTVV.

The sample holds a few counts of this clonotype. The chain couples TRBV10-3 to TRBJ2-7; 8 bases are shared with TRBD1. The CDR3 covers 12 residues. The V gene end was trimmed by 3 bases and the J gene end by 6 bases; junction bases not matched to a gene: 1. Germline V CDR1 and CDR2: ENHRY, SYGVKD. The DNA of the CDR3 is TGTGCCATCAGTGACAGGGGGCGCGAGCAGTACTTC. It translates to CAISDRGREQYF.

The rearrangement links TRBV6-1 to TRBJ2-1, with TRBD1 as a possible D gene (6 bases). Germline values: CDR1 MNHNS, CDR2 SASEGT. Trimming removed 7 bases at V and 7 bases at J, with 11 bases between. The CDR3 is made up of 12 amino acids. The CDR3, as DNA: TGTGCCAGCATATGGGGGCTAAATGAGCAGTTCTTC. This encodes CASIWGLNEQFF.

There are a few counts of this clonotype. J is TRBJ1-6 and V is TRBV4-2, with a weak D call TRBD1 (6 bases). The V and J ends lost 1 base and 0 bases respectively, with 13 bases between them. The CDR3 covers 18 residues. Germline CDR1 is LGHNA and CDR2 is YNFKEQ. CDR3 bases: TGTGCCAGCAGCCAAGCCGTTGGACAGAGCTCCTATAATTCACCCCTCCACTTT. The encoded protein is CASSQAVGQSSYNSPLHF.

The sample holds many counts of this clonotype. The chain uses TRBV25-1 and TRBJ2-5; TRBD2 aligns across 8 bases. The V gene end was trimmed by 6 bases and the J gene end by 9 bases; junction bases not matched to a gene: 15. This CDR3 has 15 amino acids. CDR1 is MGHDK and CDR2 is SYGVNS in the germline V gene. CDR3 region: CASSSPGLGFSAQYF. Here the CDR3 DNA reads TGTGCCAGCAGCTCACCGGGACTAGGGTTTTCGGCCCAGTACTTC.

This clonotype appeared a few times. The J gene is TRBJ1-5, the V gene TRBV6-2 or TRBV6-3, with D maybe TRBD1 (5 bases). The V and J ends lost 0 bases and 4 bases respectively, with 7 bases between them. Per the germline V gene, CDR1 is MNHEY and CDR2 is SVGEGT. The CDR3 length is 14 residues. CDR3 DNA sequence: TGTGCCAGCAGTTACTCGTGGGGGAATCAGCCCCAGCATTTT. Translating gives CASSYSWGNQPQHF.

This chain uses TRBV5-6 with TRBJ2-1; 10 bases line up with TRBD1. The germline V gene encodes CDR1 SGHDT and CDR2 YYEEEE. The CDR3 runs 15 residues. The V gene end was trimmed by 4 bases and the J gene end by 9 bases; junction bases not matched to a gene: 10. CDR3 sequence (DNA): TGTGCCAGCAGCACACCGGGACAGGGGCGCGGTGAGCAGTTCTTC. Encoded protein: CASSTPGQGRGEQFF.

The V call is TRBV13, the J call TRBJ1-2; possibly TRBD1 for D (6 bases). Germline V gene lookup returns CDR1 PRHDT and CDR2 FYEKMQ (reference sequence). The germline V and J ends were trimmed by 1 base and 4 bases, with 16 bases remaining between them. The CDR3 is 16 amino acids. The CDR3 reads CASSLVDRNPFYGYTF. The CDR3 nucleotides are TGTGCCAGCAGCTTAGTAGACAGGAACCCTTTCTATGGCTACACCTTC.

The CDR3 coding sequence is TGTGCCAGCAGTTACTCGGACGGTACCTACGAGCAGTACTTC. It is translated as CASSYSDGTYEQYF. The chain recombines TRBV6-6 with TRBJ2-7; D is unresolved. V shed 0 bases and J shed 2 bases, with 8 bases lying between them. This CDR3 has 14 residues. Germline V gene lookup returns CDR1 MNHNY and CDR2 SVGAGI (reference sequence).

The rearrangement joins TRBV28 to TRBJ1-6, with TRBD1 identical over 9 bases. The germline CDR1 and CDR2 sequences are MDHEN and SYDVKM. This CDR3 region has 16 residues. J gave up 8 bases and V 7 bases, and 12 bases lay outside the gene matches. CDR3 in DNA: TGTGCCAGCAACGTGCCGGGACAGGGTACCTATTCACCCCTCCACTTT. Amino acids: CASNVPGQGTYSPLHF.

This clonotype appeared a few times. This chain uses TRBV6-1 with TRBJ1-4; D not resolved. The CDR3 is 15 amino acids. Germline CDR1 reads MNHNS; CDR2 reads SASEGT. The V end was cut by 2 bases, the J end by 7 bases, with 14 bases between. This CDR3 is CASSEFLGAVEKLFF. Here the CDR3 DNA reads TGTGCCAGCAGTGAATTTCTTGGTGCAGTTGAAAAACTGTTTTTT.

This chain links TRBV27 with TRBJ2-7; possibly TRBD2 for D (6 bases). This CDR3 comprises 14 residues. Per germline, CDR1 MNHEY and CDR2 SMNVEV (reference sequence). The ends were cut back, 3 bases at V and 4 bases at J, with 13 bases in the middle. This chain's CDR3 is CASSLAGYRYEQYF. As DNA, the CDR3 is TGTGCCAGCAGTTTGGCGGGGTATAGGTACGAGCAGTACTTC.

The rearrangement joins TRBV6-5 to TRBJ2-3; 7 bases fit TRBD1. The CDR3 extends over 15 amino acids. Germline V CDR1 and CDR2: MNHEY, SVGAGI. V trimming: 6 bases; J trimming: 6 bases; junction bases outside the gene matches: 12. CDR3 residues: CASSKTGDIKDTQYF. The CDR3 DNA reads as TGTGCCAGCAGCAAAACAGGGGACATCAAGGATACGCAGTATTTT.

V and J are TRBV28 and TRBJ2-7; D uncertain. Trimming cost V 2 bases and J 0 bases, with 11 bases left between them. Germline assignment: CDR1 MDHEN and CDR2 SYDVKM. CDR3 length equals 15 residues. In nucleotides, the CDR3 is TGTGCCAGCAGTTTAGTACAGCCGTTCTCCTACGAGCAGTACTTC. Protein: CASSLVQPFSYEQYF. The full variable domain, in which reference TRBV28 and TRBJ2-7 provide the parts outside the CDR3, is DVKVTQSSRYLVKRTGEKVFLECVQDMDHENMFWYRQDPGLGLRLIYFSYDVKMKEKGDIPEGYSVSREKKERFSLILESASTNQTSMYLCASSLVQPFSYEQYFGPGTRLTVT.

The J gene is TRBJ2-5, the V gene TRBV5-4; possibly TRBD2 for D (5 bases). This CDR3 contains 15 residues. V dropped 5 bases and J dropped 0 bases, with 14 bases sitting between them. The germline V gene has CDR1 SGHNT and CDR2 YYREEE (reference sequence). The CDR3 sequence: CASRRAGPNQETQYF. CDR3 coding DNA: TGTGCCAGCAGGCGGGCAGGTCCAAACCAAGAGACCCAGTACTTC.

The chain uses TRBV28 and TRBJ2-3, with D unclear. CDR1 MDHEN and CDR2 SYDVKM come from the germline V gene. The CDR3 is 12 amino acids. The ends were cut back, 2 bases at V and 5 bases at J, with 5 bases in the middle. The CDR3 loop is CASSLNQDTQYF. The CDR3 DNA sequence: TGTGCCAGCAGTTTAAATCAAGATACGCAGTATTTT. The variable domain in full, completed from reference TRBV28 and TRBJ2-3, reads DVKVTQSSRYLVKRTGEKVFLECVQDMDHENMFWYRQDPGLGLRLIYFSYDVKMKEKGDIPEGYSVSREKKERFSLILESASTNQTSMYLCASSLNQDTQYFGPGTRLTVL.

A few counts support this clonotype. The rearrangement uses TRBV12-3 or TRBV12-4 and TRBJ2-1; D call uncertain. CDR3 size: 12 residues. With 5 bases removed from V and 12 bases from J, the gap between germline ends came to 14 bases. CDR3 coding DNA: TGTGCCAGCAGTCCACCGTTGTCGGGGCAGTTCTTC. Its protein is CASSPPLSGQFF.